This TCR beta chain originates from a study of blood T cell repertoires in COVID-19. Study context: COVID-19 samples, acute and convalescent, were from the United States, Italy and Spain. In each case, the material was cDNA or gDNA derived from T cells, B-cell-depleted T cells, or PBMCs.

Original processing methods: Estimates of nucleated cell counts were drawn from the amplification of reference gene primers. Data came from immunoSEQ multiplex PCR; TCRdb stores just in-frame clones and leaves some out. V and J calls and clone size come straight from that table; D and trimming were deduced from the DNA. The table lists about 140,000 clones, approximately 80% of them singletons. The CDR3 sequence is 17 residues long. Sequencing input: peripheral blood. The chain combines TRBV21-1 with TRBJ2-4; TRBD2 is the table's D call and was not checked against the DNA. TRBV21-1 is labeled a pseudogene. The sequence derives from a man aged 45 to 65 with acute or convalescent COVID-19. The DNA for the CDR3 is TGTGCCAGCAGGATGACTAGCGGGGTAGGTACCAAAAACATTCAGTACTTC. As protein: CASRMTSGVGTKNIQYF.